This TCR beta chain appears in the sequencing data of a study of T cell responses to AZD1222 COVID-19 vaccine. V trimming: 3 bases; J trimming: 3 bases; junction bases outside the gene matches: 4. This CDR3 has 15 amino acids. The V gene's germline CDR1 is LGHDT and CDR2 YNNKEL (reference sequence). The repertoire was sequenced with immunoSEQ multiplex PCR; TCRdb's copy has only in-frame clones and lacks some. The ten most abundant clones cover about 2.2% of a sample with 150,000 or so clones. V usage is TRBV3-1 (or the pseudogene TRBV3-2) and J usage is TRBJ2-1; 8 bases match TRBD2. The source of this sequence is an adult in good health. The sequenced sample was peripheral blood. CDR3 DNA: TGTGCCAGCAGCCAGCGGGGGGTCGGCTACAATGAGCAGTTCTTC. Translation gives CASSQRGVGYNEQFF.